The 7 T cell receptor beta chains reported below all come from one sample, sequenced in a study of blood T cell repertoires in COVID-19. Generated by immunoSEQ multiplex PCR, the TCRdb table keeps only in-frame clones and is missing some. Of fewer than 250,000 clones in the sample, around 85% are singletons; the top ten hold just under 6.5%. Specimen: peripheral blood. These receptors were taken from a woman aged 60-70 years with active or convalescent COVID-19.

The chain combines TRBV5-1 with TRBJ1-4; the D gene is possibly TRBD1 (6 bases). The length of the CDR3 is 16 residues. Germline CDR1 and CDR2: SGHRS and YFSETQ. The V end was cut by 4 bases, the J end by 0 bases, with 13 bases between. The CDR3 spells CASSLGQPTTNEKLFF. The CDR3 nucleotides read TGCGCCAGCAGCCTTGGACAGCCTACAACTAATGAAAAACTGTTTTTT. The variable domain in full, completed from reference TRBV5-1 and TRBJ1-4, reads KAGVTQTPRYLIKTRGQQVTLSCSPISGHRSVSWYQQTPGQGLQFLFEYFSETQRNKGNFPGRFSGRQFSNSRSEMNVSTLELGDSALYLCASSLGQPTTNEKLFFGSGTQLSVL.

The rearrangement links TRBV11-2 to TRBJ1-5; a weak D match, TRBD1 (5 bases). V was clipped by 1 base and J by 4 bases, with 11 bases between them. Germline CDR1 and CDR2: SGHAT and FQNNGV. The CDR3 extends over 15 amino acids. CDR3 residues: CASSLAGGSNQPQHF. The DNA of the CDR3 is TGTGCCAGCAGCTTAGCGGGGGGTTCTAATCAGCCCCAGCATTTT.

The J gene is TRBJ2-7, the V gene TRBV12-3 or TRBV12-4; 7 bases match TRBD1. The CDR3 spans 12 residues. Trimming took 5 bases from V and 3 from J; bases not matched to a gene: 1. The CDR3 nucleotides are TGTGCCAGCAGTGGGGACAGCTACGAGCAGTACGTC. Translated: CASSGDSYEQYV.

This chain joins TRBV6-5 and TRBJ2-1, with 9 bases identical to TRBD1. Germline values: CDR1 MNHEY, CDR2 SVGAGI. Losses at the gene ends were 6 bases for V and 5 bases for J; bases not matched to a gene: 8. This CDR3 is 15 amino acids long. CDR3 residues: CASRGGQGFDNEQFF. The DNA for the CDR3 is TGTGCCAGCAGGGGAGGACAGGGGTTCGACAATGAGCAGTTCTTC.

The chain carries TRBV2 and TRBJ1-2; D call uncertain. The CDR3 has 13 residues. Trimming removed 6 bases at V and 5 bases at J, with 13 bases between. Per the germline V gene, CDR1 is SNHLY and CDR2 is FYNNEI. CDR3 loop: CASSPLGVYGYTF. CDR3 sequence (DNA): TGTGCCAGCAGCCCACTAGGCGTGTATGGCTACACCTTC. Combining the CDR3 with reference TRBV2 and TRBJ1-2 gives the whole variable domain EPEVTQTPSHQVTQMGQEVILRCVPISNHLYFYWYRQILGQKVEFLVSFYNNEISEKSEIFDDQFSVERPDGSNFTLKIRSTKLEDSAMYFCASSPLGVYGYTFGSGTRLTVV.

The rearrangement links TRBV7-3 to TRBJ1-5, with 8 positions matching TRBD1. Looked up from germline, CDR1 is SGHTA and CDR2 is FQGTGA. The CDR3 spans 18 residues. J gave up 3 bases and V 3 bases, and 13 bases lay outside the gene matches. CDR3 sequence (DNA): TGTGCCAGCAGCTTCTCCCCTCGTCGGACAGGGCCCAATCAGCCCCAGCATTTT. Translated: CASSFSPRRTGPNQPQHF.

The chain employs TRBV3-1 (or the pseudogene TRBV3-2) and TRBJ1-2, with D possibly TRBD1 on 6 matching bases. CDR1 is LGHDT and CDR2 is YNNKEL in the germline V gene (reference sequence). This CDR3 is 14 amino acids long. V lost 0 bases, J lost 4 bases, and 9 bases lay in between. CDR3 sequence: CASSQDRGGYGYTF. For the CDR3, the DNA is TGTGCCAGCAGCCAAGACAGGGGCGGCTATGGCTACACCTTC.